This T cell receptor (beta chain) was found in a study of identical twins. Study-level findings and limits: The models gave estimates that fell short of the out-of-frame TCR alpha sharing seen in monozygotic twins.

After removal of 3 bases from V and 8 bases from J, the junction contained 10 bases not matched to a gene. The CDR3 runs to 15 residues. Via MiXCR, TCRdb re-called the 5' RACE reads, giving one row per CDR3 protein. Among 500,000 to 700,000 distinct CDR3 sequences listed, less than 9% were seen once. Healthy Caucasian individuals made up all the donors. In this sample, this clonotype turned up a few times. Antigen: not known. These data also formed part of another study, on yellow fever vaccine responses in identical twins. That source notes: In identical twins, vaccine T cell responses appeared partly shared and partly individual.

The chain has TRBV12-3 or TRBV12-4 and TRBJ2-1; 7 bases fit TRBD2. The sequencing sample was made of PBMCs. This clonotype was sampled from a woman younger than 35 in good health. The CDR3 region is CASSFMAGVIHEQFF. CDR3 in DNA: TGTGCCAGCAGTTTTATGGCGGGAGTCATCCATGAGCAGTTCTTC.